This T cell receptor (beta chain) emerged from a study of PD-1 blockade in classical Hodgkin lymphoma. Of note for this clone: As yet, its antigen is unknown.

The V gene lost 4 bases and the J gene lost 0 bases, with 14 bases spanning the gap. This CDR3 comprises 16 residues. The germline V gene has CDR1 SGHRS and CDR2 YFSETQ. Time point specified: cycle 4 day 1 (C4D1), after less than seven weeks of nivolumab. Each patient relapsed following autologous stem cell transplantation, and prior brentuximab vedotin exposure differed. The CD4+ T cells used were purified from thawed PBMCs through magnetic negative selection. Progressive disease, partial response or complete response was each patient's best response. Profiled with immunoSEQ multiplex PCR; TCRdb holds only in-frame clones, not every one. The sample lists fewer than 35,000 clones; approximately 90% were seen once. Study-wide findings and caveats: A significant rise in TCR diversity by C4D1 was seen for CD4+ but not CD8+ cells.

The TCR comes from a human donor with classical Hodgkin lymphoma. Here the sequenced sample was CD4+ T cells from blood, taken before the fourth cycle of nivolumab. The chain couples TRBV5-1 to TRBJ2-1, with a possible D match to TRBD1 (6 bases). The DNA of the CDR3 is TGCGCCAGCAGCCCCGGGACAACTTTCTCCTACAATGAGCAGTTCTTC. Translation gives CASSPGTTFSYNEQFF.